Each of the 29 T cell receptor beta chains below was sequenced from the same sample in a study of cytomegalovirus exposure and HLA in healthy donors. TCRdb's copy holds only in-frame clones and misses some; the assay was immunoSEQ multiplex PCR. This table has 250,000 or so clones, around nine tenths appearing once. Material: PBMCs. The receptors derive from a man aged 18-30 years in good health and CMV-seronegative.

The CDR3 DNA follows: TGTGCCAGTAGTAGCGATATAGAGACCCAGTACTTC. Protein sequence: CASSSDIETQYF. The chain recombines TRBV19 with TRBJ2-5; unclear D gene. This CDR3 has 12 residues. Germline values: CDR1 LNHDA, CDR2 SQIVND (reference sequence). Trimming removed 4 bases from V and 4 bases from J, with 7 bases in between.

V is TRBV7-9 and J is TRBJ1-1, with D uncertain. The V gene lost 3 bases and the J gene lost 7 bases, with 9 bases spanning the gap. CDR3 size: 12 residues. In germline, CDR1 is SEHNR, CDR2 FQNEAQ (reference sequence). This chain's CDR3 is CASSLRSDEAFF. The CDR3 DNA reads TGTGCCAGCAGCTTGAGGAGTGATGAAGCTTTCTTT.

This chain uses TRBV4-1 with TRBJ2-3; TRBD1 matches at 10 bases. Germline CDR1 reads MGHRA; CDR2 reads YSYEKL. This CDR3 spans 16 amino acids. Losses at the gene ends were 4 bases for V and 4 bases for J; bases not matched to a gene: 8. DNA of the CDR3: TGCGCCAGCAGCCCTCCGGGACAGGGGTCGGCAGATACGCAGTATTTT. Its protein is CASSPPGQGSADTQYF.

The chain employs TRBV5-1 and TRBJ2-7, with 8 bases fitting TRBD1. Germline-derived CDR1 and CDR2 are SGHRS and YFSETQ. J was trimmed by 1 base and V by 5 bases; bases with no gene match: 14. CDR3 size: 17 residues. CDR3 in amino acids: CASSRTGGTAFSYEQYF. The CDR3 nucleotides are TGCGCCAGCAGTCGAACAGGGGGTACAGCCTTTTCCTACGAGCAGTACTTC.

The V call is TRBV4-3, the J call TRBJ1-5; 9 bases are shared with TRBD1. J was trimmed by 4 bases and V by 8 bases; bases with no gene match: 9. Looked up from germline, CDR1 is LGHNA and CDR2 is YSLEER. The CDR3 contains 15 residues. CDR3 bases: TGCGCCAGCGCCCTCGACAGGGGGAGGAATCAGCCCCAGCATTTT. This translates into CASALDRGRNQPQHF.

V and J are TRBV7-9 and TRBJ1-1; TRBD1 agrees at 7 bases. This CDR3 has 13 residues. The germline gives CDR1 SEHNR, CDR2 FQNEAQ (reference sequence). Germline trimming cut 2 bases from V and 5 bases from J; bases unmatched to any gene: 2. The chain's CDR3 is CASSLQGETEAFF. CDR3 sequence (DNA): TGTGCCAGCAGCTTACAGGGGGAGACTGAAGCTTTCTTT.

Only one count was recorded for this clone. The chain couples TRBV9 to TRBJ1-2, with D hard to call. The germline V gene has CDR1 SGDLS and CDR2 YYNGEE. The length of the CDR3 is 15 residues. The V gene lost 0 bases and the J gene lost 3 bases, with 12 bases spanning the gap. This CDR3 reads CASSVGRGLDYGYTF. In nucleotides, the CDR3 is TGTGCCAGCAGCGTAGGCAGAGGGTTAGACTATGGCTACACCTTC.

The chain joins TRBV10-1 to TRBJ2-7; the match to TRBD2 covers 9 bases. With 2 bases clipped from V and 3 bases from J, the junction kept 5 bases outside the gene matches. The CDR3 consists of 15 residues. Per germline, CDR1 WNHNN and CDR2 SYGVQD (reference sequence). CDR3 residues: CASSEIAGDLYEQYF. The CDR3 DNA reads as TGCGCCAGCAGTGAGATAGCGGGAGATCTCTACGAGCAGTACTTC.

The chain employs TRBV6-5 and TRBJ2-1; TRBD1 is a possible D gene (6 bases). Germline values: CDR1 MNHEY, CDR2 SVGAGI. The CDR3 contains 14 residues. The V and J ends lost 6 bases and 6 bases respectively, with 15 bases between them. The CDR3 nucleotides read TGTGCCAGCAGCTGGACAGCAGGCTTCAATGAGCAGTTCTTC. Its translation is CASSWTAGFNEQFF.

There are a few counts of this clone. DNA of the CDR3: TGTGCCAGCAGTTCAGGCACGACTAATGAAAAACTGTTTTTT. Translating gives CASSSGTTNEKLFF. The rearrangement links TRBV2 to TRBJ1-4, with D unresolved. This CDR3 is built from 14 residues. Germline CDR1 and CDR2: SNHLY and FYNNEI. V dropped 5 bases and J dropped 2 bases, with 9 bases sitting between them.

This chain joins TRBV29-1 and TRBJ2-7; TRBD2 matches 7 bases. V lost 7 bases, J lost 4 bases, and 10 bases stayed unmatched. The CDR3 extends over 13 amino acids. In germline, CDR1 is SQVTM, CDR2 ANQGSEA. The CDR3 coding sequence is TGCAGCGCGTGCGGGAGTTCGGGGTACGAGCAGTACTTC. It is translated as CSACGSSGYEQYF.

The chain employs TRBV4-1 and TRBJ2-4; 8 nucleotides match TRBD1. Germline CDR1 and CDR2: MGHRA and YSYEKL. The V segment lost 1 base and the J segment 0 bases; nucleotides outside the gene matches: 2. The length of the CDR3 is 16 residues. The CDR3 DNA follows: TGCGCCAGCAGCCAAGTAGGACAGGGAGCCAAAAACATTCAGTACTTC. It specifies CASSQVGQGAKNIQYF.

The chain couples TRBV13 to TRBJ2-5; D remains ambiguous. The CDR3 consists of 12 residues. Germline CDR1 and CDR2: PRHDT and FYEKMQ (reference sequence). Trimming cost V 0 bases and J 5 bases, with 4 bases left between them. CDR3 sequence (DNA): TGTGCCAGCAGCTTAGGACGGGAGACCCAGTACTTC. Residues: CASSLGRETQYF.

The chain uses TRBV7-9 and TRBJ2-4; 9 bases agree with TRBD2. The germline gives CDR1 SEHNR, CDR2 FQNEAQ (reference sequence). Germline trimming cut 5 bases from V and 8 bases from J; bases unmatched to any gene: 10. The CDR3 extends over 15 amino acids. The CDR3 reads CASSETLAGTDIQYF. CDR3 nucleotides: TGTGCCAGCAGCGAGACCCTAGCGGGAACTGACATTCAGTACTTC.

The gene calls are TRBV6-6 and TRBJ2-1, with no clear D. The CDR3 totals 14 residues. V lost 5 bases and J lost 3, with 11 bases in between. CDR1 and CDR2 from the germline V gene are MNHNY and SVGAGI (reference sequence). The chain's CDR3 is CASSHLTGYNEQFF. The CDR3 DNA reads TGTGCCAGCAGTCATTTGACTGGCTACAATGAGCAGTTCTTC.

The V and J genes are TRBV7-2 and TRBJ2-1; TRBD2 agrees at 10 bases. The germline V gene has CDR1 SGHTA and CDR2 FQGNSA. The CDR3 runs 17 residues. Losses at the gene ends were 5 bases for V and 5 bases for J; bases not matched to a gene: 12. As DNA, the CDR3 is TGTGCCAGCAGCCCGGGGAGCGGGGGGGTGTCACACAATGAGCAGTTCTTC. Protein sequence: CASSPGSGGVSHNEQFF.

The CDR3 region has the DNA TGTGCCAGCAGCGTAGCCGACAGGGGGTGGGAGACCCAGTACTTC. This codes for CASSVADRGWETQYF. The rearrangement links TRBV9 to TRBJ2-5, with 9 bases that match TRBD1. Germline V CDR1 and CDR2: SGDLS, YYNGEE. This CDR3 is built from 15 residues. The V and J ends lost 0 bases and 5 bases, in that order; junction bases with no gene match: 5.

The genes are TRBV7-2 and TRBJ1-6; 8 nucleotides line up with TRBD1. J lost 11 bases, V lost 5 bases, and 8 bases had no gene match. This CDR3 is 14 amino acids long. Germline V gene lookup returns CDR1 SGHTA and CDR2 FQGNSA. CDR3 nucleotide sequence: TGTGCCAGCAGCCAAATAGGACAGGGCCCACCCCTCCACTTT. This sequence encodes CASSQIGQGPPLHF.

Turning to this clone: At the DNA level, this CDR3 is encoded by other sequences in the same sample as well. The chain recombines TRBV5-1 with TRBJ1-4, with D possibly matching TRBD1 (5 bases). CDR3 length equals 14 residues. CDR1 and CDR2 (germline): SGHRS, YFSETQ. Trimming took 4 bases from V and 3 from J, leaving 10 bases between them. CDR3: CASSLQAPNEKLFF. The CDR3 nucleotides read TGCGCCAGCAGCCTACAGGCCCCTAATGAAAAACTGTTTTTT.

The CDR3: CASSFNGISNQPQHF. In DNA, the CDR3 is TGTGCCAGCAGTTTTAACGGGATTAGCAATCAGCCCCAGCATTTT. This sequence joins TRBV2 and TRBJ1-5; D uncertain. Germline CDR1 is SNHLY and CDR2 is FYNNEI. V lost 5 bases and J lost 0, with 11 bases in between. There are 15 residues in the CDR3.

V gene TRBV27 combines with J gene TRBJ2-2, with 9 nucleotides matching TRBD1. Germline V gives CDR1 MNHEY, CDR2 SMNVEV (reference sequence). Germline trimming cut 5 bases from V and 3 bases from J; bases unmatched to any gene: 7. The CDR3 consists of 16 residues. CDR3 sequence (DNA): TGTGCCAGCAGTCCAGAACAGGGGGCGGACACCGGGGAGCTGTTTTTT. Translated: CASSPEQGADTGELFF.

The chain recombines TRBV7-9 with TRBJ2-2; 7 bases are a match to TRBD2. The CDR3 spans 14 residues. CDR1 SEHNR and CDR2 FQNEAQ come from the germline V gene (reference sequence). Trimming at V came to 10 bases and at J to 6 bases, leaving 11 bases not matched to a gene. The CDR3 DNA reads TGTGCCACCATCGGGACCGGGAGGCCCGGGGAGCTGTTTTTT. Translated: CATIGTGRPGELFF.

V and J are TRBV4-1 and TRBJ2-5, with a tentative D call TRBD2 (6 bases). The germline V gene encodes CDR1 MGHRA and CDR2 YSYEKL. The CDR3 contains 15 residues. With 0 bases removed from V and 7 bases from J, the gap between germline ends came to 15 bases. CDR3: CASSQDGGAEVTQYF. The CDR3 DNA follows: TGCGCCAGCAGCCAAGATGGAGGGGCGGAAGTGACCCAGTACTTC.

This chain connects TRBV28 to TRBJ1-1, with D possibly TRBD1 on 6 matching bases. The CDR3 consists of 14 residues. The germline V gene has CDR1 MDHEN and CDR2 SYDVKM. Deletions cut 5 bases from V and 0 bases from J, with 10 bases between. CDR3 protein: CASSAGEMNTEAFF. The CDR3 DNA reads TGTGCCAGCAGTGCAGGGGAAATGAACACTGAAGCTTTCTTT.

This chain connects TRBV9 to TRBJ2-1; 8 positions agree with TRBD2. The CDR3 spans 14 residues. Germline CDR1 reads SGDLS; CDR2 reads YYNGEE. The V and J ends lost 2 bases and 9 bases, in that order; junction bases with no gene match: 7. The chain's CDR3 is CASSVSGGAGEQFF. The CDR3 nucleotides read TGTGCCAGCAGCGTCTCCGGGGGGGCAGGTGAGCAGTTCTTC.

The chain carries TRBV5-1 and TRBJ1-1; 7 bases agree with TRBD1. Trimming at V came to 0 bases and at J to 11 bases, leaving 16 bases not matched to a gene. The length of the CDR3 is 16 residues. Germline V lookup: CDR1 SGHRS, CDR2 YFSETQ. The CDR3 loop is CASSLEPGQLIVDAFF. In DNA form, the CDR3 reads TGCGCCAGCAGCTTGGAGCCGGGACAGTTAATAGTTGATGCTTTCTTT.

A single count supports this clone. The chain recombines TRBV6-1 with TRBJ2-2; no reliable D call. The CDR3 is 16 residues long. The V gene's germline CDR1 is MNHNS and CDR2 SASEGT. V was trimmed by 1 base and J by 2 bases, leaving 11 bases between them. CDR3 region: CASSEGPAHNTGELFF. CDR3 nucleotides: TGTGCCAGCAGTGAAGGACCAGCGCATAACACCGGGGAGCTGTTTTTT.

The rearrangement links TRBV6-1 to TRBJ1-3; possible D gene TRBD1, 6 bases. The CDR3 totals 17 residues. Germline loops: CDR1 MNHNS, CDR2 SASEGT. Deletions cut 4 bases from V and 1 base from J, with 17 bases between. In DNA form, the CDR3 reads TGTGCCAGCAGTGTTTACAGGGTCGAAGGTTCTGGAAACACCATATATTTT. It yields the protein CASSVYRVEGSGNTIYF.

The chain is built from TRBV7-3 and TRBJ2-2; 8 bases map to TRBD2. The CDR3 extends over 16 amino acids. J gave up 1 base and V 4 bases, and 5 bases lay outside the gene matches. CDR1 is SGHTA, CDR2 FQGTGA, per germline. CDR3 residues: CASSSLSGMNTGELFF. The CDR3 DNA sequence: TGTGCCAGCAGCTCCCTTAGCGGGATGAACACCGGGGAGCTGTTTTTT.